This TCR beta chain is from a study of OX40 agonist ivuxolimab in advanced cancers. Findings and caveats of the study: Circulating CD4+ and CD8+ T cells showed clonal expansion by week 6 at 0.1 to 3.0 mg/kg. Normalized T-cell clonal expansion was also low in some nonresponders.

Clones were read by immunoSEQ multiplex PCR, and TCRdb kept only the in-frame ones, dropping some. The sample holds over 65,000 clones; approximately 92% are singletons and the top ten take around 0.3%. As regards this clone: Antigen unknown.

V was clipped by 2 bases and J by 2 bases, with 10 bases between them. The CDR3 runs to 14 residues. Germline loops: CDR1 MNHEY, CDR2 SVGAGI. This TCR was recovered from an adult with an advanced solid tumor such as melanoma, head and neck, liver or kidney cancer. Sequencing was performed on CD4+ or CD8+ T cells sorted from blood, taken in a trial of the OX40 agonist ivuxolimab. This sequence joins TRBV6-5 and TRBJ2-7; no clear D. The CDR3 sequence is CASSYVDGPYEQYF. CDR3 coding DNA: TGTGCCAGCAGTTACGTGGACGGCCCCTACGAGCAGTACTTC.